The T cell receptor beta chain described here comes from a study of cytomegalovirus exposure and HLA in healthy donors. Regarding the study as a whole: Excluded were some V segments that proved indistinguishable, including TRBV6-2 and TRBV6-3.

About this clone itself: Its antigen is undetermined.

The PCR employed 60 Vbeta primers together with 13 Jbeta primers. Assay: immunoSEQ multiplex PCR; the TCRdb copy retains only in-frame clones and omits some. Here the sample spans 85,000 to 100,000 clones, approximately 63% being singletons. The CDR3 spans 13 residues. Germline V gene sequence: CDR1 MNHEY, CDR2 SVGAGI. Trimming took off 6 bases at V and 4 bases at J, with 12 bases between the two ends. This TCR was recovered from a woman in her 30s in good health and CMV-seronegative. This chain uses TRBV6-5 with TRBJ1-2, with unresolved D. Input material: PBMCs. Here the CDR3 DNA reads TGTGCCAGCAGCGAAACGGGAGGCTATGGCTACACCTTC. It specifies CASSETGGYGYTF.